The 9 T cell receptor beta chains listed next were all sequenced from one sample in a study of read filtering for tumor transcriptome and immune sequencing. From 300 to 450 ng of RNA, a library with molecular barcoded alpha/delta and beta/gamma adaptors was made. One entry per CDR3 protein, called by TCRdb with MiXCR from the reads. This table holds about 39,000 distinct CDR3 sequences, around 15% found once. The material sequenced was a population of CD138-negative cells sorted from bone marrow. The receptors originated from a donor aged 40 or older with multiple myeloma.

This clonotype is medium-sized (0.01 to 0.1%) in the sample. The genes are TRBV5-1 and TRBJ2-7, with TRBD1 matching over 7 bases. This CDR3 spans 13 amino acids. Per the germline V gene, CDR1 is SGHRS and CDR2 is YFSETQ. The J segment lost 3 bases and the V segment lost 0 bases, leaving 0 bases of the junction unmatched. The CDR3 sequence is CASSLDRGYEQYF. The CDR3 region has the DNA TGCGCCAGCAGCTTGGACAGGGGCTACGAGCAGTACTTC. Full variable domain (outside the CDR3, taken from reference TRBV5-1 and TRBJ2-7): KAGVTQTPRYLIKTRGQQVTLSCSPISGHRSVSWYQQTPGQGLQFLFEYFSETQRNKGNFPGRFSGRQFSNSRSEMNVSTLELGDSALYLCASSLDRGYEQYFGPGTRLTVT.

In its sample, this clonotype was seen many times. The chain employs TRBV19 and TRBJ2-5; 8 nucleotides line up with TRBD1. V lost 10 bases to trimming and J lost 2 bases; unmatched junction nucleotides: 6. Germline-derived CDR1 and CDR2 are LNHDA and SQIVND (reference sequence). This CDR3 is built from 13 residues. This chain's CDR3 is CATSGQGQETQYF. The CDR3 region has the DNA TGTGCCACCTCAGGACAGGGACAAGAGACCCAGTACTTC. The complete variable domain, with remaining parts taken from reference TRBV19 and TRBJ2-5, reads DGGITQSPKYLFRKEGQNVTLSCEQNLNHDAMYWYRQDPGQGLRLIYYSQIVNDFQKGDIAEGYSVSREKKESFPLTVTSAQKNPTAFYLCATSGQGQETQYFGPGTRLLVL.

This clonotype was detected many times. The genes are TRBV29-1 and TRBJ2-1, with D perhaps matching TRBD1 (5 bases). The germline CDR1 and CDR2 sequences are SQVTM and ANQGSEA. V dropped 4 bases and J dropped 1 base, with 14 bases sitting between them. The CDR3 loop spans 15 amino acids. CDR3 sequence reads: CSVAEGVFSYNEQFF. DNA for the CDR3: TGCAGCGTTGCGGAAGGGGTCTTTTCCTACAATGAGCAGTTCTTC.

This clonotype was observed at least ten times. J is TRBJ2-7 and V is TRBV18, with TRBD1 matching 9 bases. The CDR3 totals 16 residues. Trimming removed 5 bases from V and 2 bases from J; junction bases left unmatched: 10. The germline gives CDR1 KGHSH, CDR2 LQKENI. CDR3 nucleotide sequence: TGTGCCAGCTCAGCAACTACGGGACAGGGTCCCTACGAGCAGTACTTC. This gives the protein CASSATTGQGPYEQYF.

This chain uses TRBV11-2 with TRBJ1-4, with 11 bases aligning to TRBD1. The CDR3 runs to 14 residues. The germline CDR1 and CDR2 sequences are SGHAT and FQNNGV. J lost 8 bases, V lost 4 bases, and 3 bases had no gene match. CDR3 amino acids: CASSSRTGGEKLFF. The CDR3 DNA follows: TGTGCCAGCAGCTCTCGGACAGGGGGCGAAAAACTGTTTTTT. The full variable domain, rest sourced from reference TRBV11-2 and TRBJ1-4, is EAGVAQSPRYKIIEKRQSVAFWCNPISGHATLYWYQQILGQGPKLLIQFQNNGVVDDSQLPKDRFSAERLKGVDSTLKIQPAKLEDSAVYLCASSSRTGGEKLFFGSGTQLSVL.

This clonotype occurred a few times. CDR3 protein: CASSLVTSSHQETQYF. The CDR3 nucleotides are TGTGCCAGCAGCTTAGTGACTAGCTCGCACCAAGAGACCCAGTACTTC. The chain combines TRBV11-2 with TRBJ2-5; 7 bases agree with TRBD2. J was trimmed by 0 bases and V by 1 base; bases with no gene match: 5. Germline V gives CDR1 SGHAT, CDR2 FQNNGV. The length of the CDR3 is 16 residues.

A few counts support this clonotype. The chain links TRBV27 to TRBJ2-7; the D is unclear. Germline V lookup: CDR1 MNHEY, CDR2 SMNVEV (reference sequence). Deletions cut 8 bases from V and 3 bases from J, with 8 bases between. This CDR3 is 11 amino acids long. CDR3 sequence (DNA): TGTGCCAGCGGGTCTAACTACGAGCAGTACTTC. This translates into CASGSNYEQYF.

This clonotype was detected a few times. Its ends do not fully match the called genes, so a read error is possible. The chain is built from TRBV20-1 and TRBJ2-7; 9 bases match TRBD2. CDR3 length equals 12 residues. Germline-derived CDR1 and CDR2 are DFQATT and SNEGSKA (reference sequence). This chain's CDR3 is CSASGVSYEQYF. The CDR3 DNA reads TGCAGCGCTAGCGGGGTTTCCTACGAGCAGTACTTC.

This clonotype showed up many times. The rearrangement links TRBV11-1 to TRBJ2-1, with D tentatively TRBD1 (5 bases). The CDR3 has 12 residues. V was pared by 4 bases and J by 6 bases, with 7 bases between. Germline V gives CDR1 SGHAT, CDR2 FQDESV (reference sequence). CDR3 bases: TGTGCCAGCAGCTCTCAGGGCAATGAGCAGTTCTTC. Translating gives CASSSQGNEQFF.